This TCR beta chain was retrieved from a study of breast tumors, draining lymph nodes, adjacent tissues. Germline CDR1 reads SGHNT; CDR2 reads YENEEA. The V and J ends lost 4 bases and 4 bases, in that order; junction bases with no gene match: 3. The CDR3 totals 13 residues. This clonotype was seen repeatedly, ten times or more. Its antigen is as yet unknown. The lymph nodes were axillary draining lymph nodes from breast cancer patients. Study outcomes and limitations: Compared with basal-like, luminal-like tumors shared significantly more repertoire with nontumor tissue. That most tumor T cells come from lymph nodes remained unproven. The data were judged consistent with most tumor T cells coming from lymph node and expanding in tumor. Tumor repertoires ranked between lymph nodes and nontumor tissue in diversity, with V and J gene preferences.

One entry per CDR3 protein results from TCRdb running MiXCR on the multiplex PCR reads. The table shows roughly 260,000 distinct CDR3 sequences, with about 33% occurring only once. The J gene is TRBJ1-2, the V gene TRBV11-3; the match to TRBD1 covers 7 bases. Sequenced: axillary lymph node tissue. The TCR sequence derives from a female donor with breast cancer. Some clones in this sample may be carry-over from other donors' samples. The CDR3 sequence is CASSSTGFYGYTF. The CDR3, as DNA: TGTGCCAGCAGCTCGACAGGGTTCTATGGCTACACCTTC.